Listed below are T cell receptor beta chains from one sample, sequenced in a study of memory B cells and T cells in multiple sclerosis. This table comes from immunoSEQ multiplex PCR, and its TCRdb copy is limited to in-frame clones, with some not included. This repertoire shows over 35,000 clones, about four fifths found once; its top ten account for 0.9% to 1.3%. These receptors' antigens are unknown. Sequenced: PBMCs from blood kept in culture. Receptor source: a human donor with multiple sclerosis. Both conserved end residues are part of each CDR3. Fields, in order: clone size, V gene, CDR3 protein. Only some rows state a clone size, as once, few, many or a class for expanded clones.

-,TRBV18,CASSPASDFYNEQFF
-,TRBV5-8,CASSLRQRKGNTIYF
-,TRBV5-1,CASSSPGTGRYEQYF
-,TRBV10-3,CATVGTENTEAFF
-,TRBV27,CASRGGGTADEKLFF
-,TRBV7-9,CARPGLAGIAKNIQYF
-,TRBV18,CASSPMGGENSPLHF
-,TRBV10-2,CASSESTLGTEAFF
-,TRBV18,CASSPSQNQPQHF
-,TRBV19,CASSRDRDYEQYF
few,TRBV6-5,CASSPLSYSNQPQHF
-,TRBV29-1,CSVERVQETQYF
-,TRBV2,CASSEVGSLNIDNSPLHF
-,TRBV6-5,CASSSGSSYNEQFF
-,TRBV6-1,CASPGRGAPYEQYF
few,TRBV7-2,CASSPRQGDSGNTIYF
-,TRBV29-1,CSVVDTISGNTIYF
-,TRBV30,CAWSVPAETYEQYF
-,TRBV5-5,CASSFEDIYSGNTIYF
-,TRBV25-1,CASSEGQGLETQYF
-,TRBV5-1,CASTGSAGVLTDTQYF
once,TRBV5-4,CASSFGSDTEAFF
-,TRBV30,CAWSGGAISYEQYF
once,TRBV18,CASSPREGSNQPQHF
-,TRBV5-5,CASSFGAEAFF
-,TRBV6-1,CASSPTGTGYEQYF
once,TRBV19,CASSIAVNEAFF
-,TRBV7-6,CASSLRGQGLEKLFF
once,TRBV7-6,CASSLGLTTEQYF
-,TRBV5-1,CASSLDARYGYTF
-,TRBV9,CASSVGTGERSHF
-,TRBV6-1,CASSDGRETQYF
medium-sized,TRBV10-2,CASRPGGAEGNSPLHF
once,TRBV18,CASSPTGGNQPQHF
-,TRBV6-4,CASRAMQGPLLQETQYF
-,TRBV4-1,CASSLAGGDTGELFF
-,TRBV6-1,CATPGSTNEQFF
-,TRBV4-2,CASSQTGVHTQYF
-,TRBV7-2,CASSDDRGSYEQYF
-,TRBV5-4,CASMDSLNTEAFF
-,TRBV19,CASSRTGGYTEAFF
-,TRBV2,CASVGNTIYF
-,TRBV4-1,CASSPTGGSNYGYTF
-,TRBV11-2,CASSLGTSGGNEQFF
-,TRBV9,CASSPTGASPLHF
-,TRBV5-1,CASTLQGETEAFF
few,TRBV5-1,CASKPTSGYNEQFF
-,TRBV27,CASSLGGSYNEQFF
-,TRBV15,CATSLKTGTTGELFF
few,TRBV7-9,CASSPRRQGIYEQYF
-,TRBV5-1,CASSLKEQGKEKLFF
once,TRBV5-6,CASSSRTGGFNSPLHF
few,TRBV18,CASLNSGGGEQFF
-,TRBV25-1,CASSESSTGPIIPPLHF
-,TRBV7-8,CASSSTLTGTGTGELFF
-,TRBV2,CASSEDTGYSNEQFF
once,TRBV7-2,CASSLSLVGAQYF
-,TRBV11-3,CASSPDSFGTEAFF
-,TRBV30,CAWSRRGVEQYF